The rows below give T cell receptor beta chains drawn from one sample of a study of naive and memory T cell subsets. Each CDR3 protein gets one entry after TCRdb re-called the UMI-ligation and nested PCR reads with MiXCR. The sample carries about 140,000 distinct CDR3 sequences, under 25% recorded once. The sample comprised naive CD8+ T cells from blood. These receptors all come from a human donor in good health. CDR3s include the opening cysteine and the closing phenylalanine or tryptophan. Each record gives: V gene, clone size, J gene, D gene, CDR3 DNA, CDR3 protein. The D gene is left open where the match is weak. Rows may omit the clone size; those that give it use once, few, many or a size class.

>TRBV7-9|few|TRBJ1-1|-
TGTGCCAGCAGCTCCCAAAATGAAGCTTTCTTT
CASSSQNEAFF
>TRBV27|many|TRBJ2-7|TRBD2
TGTGCCAGCAGTTTCGGACTAGCGGCCGAGCAGTACTTC
CASSFGLAAEQYF
>TRBV9|-|TRBJ2-7|TRBD2
TGTGCCAGCAGCCTAGGACTAGCGGGATTAAACGAGCAGTACTTC
CASSLGLAGLNEQYF
>TRBV5-1|-|TRBJ2-1|TRBD2
TGCGCCAGCCAGACTAGCGGCTTCTACAATGAGCAGTTCTTC
CASQTSGFYNEQFF
>TRBV20-1|-|TRBJ2-7|-
TGCAGTGCTACTTCGGGGGCTAGATCCTACGAGCAGTACTTC
CSATSGARSYEQYF
>TRBV25-1|few|TRBJ2-1|-
TGTGCCAGCAGTGAATCAGGGGTTGCTGAGCAGTTCTTC
CASSESGVAEQFF
>TRBV7-8|-|TRBJ1-1|-
TGTGCCAGCAGCGAAGTCTCTGTGCCGGCTACGAGAAACACTGAAGCTTTCTTT
CASSEVSVPATRNTEAFF
>TRBV7-9|-|TRBJ2-7|-
TGTGCCAGCTCGGGTAGTGGCAGGGATTACGAGCAGTACTTC
CASSGSGRDYEQYF
>TRBV28|-|TRBJ2-7|TRBD1
TGTGCCAGCAGTTTGATAGCGGACAGGGCGGACTACGAGCAGTACTTC
CASSLIADRADYEQYF
>TRBV10-3|few|TRBJ1-1|-
TGTGCCATCAGTGAGTACACCCCAGAAGGGGACCACACTGAAGCTTTCTTT
CAISEYTPEGDHTEAFF
>TRBV6-2/TRBV6-3|many|TRBJ2-7|-
TGTGCCAGCAGTACAGGGCCATACGAGCAGTACTTC
CASSTGPYEQYF
>TRBV9|-|TRBJ1-2|-
TGTGCCAGCGAAGGCTATGGGGTTAACTATGGCTACACCTTC
CASEGYGVNYGYTF
>TRBV6-2/TRBV6-3|-|TRBJ1-5|TRBD1
TGTGCCAGCAGCTTAACGGACAGGCGGGATCAGCCCCAGCATTTT
CASSLTDRRDQPQHF
>TRBV11-2|-|TRBJ2-1|-
TGTGCCAGCAGTCATAATTACAATGAGCAGTTCTTC
CASSHNYNEQFF
>TRBV25-1|few|TRBJ1-2|TRBD1
TGTGCCAGCAGTGAGTTTTTTGGGACAGAAGTCTATGGCTACACCTTC
CASSEFFGTEVYGYTF
>TRBV5-5|few|TRBJ2-7|-
TGTGCCAGCAGCTACGGCGGTTTACCGTTGGACGAGCAGTACTTC
CASSYGGLPLDEQYF
>TRBV7-2|-|TRBJ2-1|TRBD2
TGTGCCAGCAGCTTAGCGCCCCTAGCGGGAGTAGATAATGAGCAGTTCTTC
CASSLAPLAGVDNEQFF
>TRBV7-8|few|TRBJ2-1|TRBD2
TGTGCCAGCAGCTTAGTAGCCGGGACTAGCGGATACAATGAGCAGTTCTTC
CASSLVAGTSGYNEQFF
>TRBV20-1|few|TRBJ2-1|-
TGCAGTGCTAGTCATCAGTACAATGAGCAGTTCTTC
CSASHQYNEQFF
>TRBV20-1|few|TRBJ2-7|-
TGCAGTGCATGGGGTAGCGAGGCGCCCGGGCAGTACTTC
CSAWGSEAPGQYF
>TRBV28|few|TRBJ2-7|-
TGTGCCAGCAGTTTGTCAACCAGGGAGAACGAGCAGTACTTC
CASSLSTRENEQYF
>TRBV5-6|few|TRBJ2-7|TRBD2
TGTGCCAGCAGCTTGAAGGCTAGCGGGCCCTACGAGCAGTACTTC
CASSLKASGPYEQYF
>TRBV27|few|TRBJ1-5|-
TGTGCCAGCAGCCCCGGACGCCTAGATCAGCCCCAGCATTTT
CASSPGRLDQPQHF
>TRBV5-5|few|TRBJ2-7|-
TGTGCCAGCAGCTTAGTGCTGGGCAGCTCCTACGAGCAGTACTTC
CASSLVLGSSYEQYF
>TRBV6-5|-|TRBJ1-2|TRBD1
TGTGCCAGCAGTTACTCTCAGACAGGGGGCGGCTATGGCTACACCTTC
CASSYSQTGGGYGYTF
>TRBV12-3/TRBV12-4|-|TRBJ2-2|TRBD1
TGTGCCAGCAGTTTAGCACCGGGACAGGGTATCACCGGGGAGCTGTTTTTT
CASSLAPGQGITGELFF
>TRBV27|few|TRBJ1-5|-
TGTGCCAGCAGTTTAGGGGCAGGGTTGAGCAATCAGCCCCAGCATTTT
CASSLGAGLSNQPQHF
>TRBV6-2/TRBV6-3|-|TRBJ2-2|TRBD1
TGTGCCAGCAGTTACTATGGGACAGGGAGGAACACCGGGGAGCTGTTTTTT
CASSYYGTGRNTGELFF
>TRBV28|-|TRBJ2-1|-
TGTGCCAGCAGTTTATGGTCGGGAGACCACAATGAGCAGTTCTTC
CASSLWSGDHNEQFF
>TRBV4-1|-|TRBJ1-5|-
TGCGCCAGCAGCCAAGACGAAAGGGTTGGCAATCAGCCCCAGCATTTT
CASSQDERVGNQPQHF
>TRBV28|many|TRBJ1-5|TRBD1
TGTGCCAGCAAACGACAGGGGGGGGGTCAGCCCCAGCATTTT
CASKRQGGGQPQHF
>TRBV5-1|-|TRBJ2-7|TRBD2
TGCGCCAGCAGCTTGGGACTAGCGGAGCCCTACGAGCAGTACTTC
CASSLGLAEPYEQYF
>TRBV6-1|-|TRBJ2-7|-
TGTGCCAGCAGTGAAGTAGGGTGGATCTACGAGCAGTACTTC
CASSEVGWIYEQYF
>TRBV10-3|few|TRBJ2-7|TRBD2
TGTGCCATCAGTGGGCTAGCGGGAGCGTGGTACGAGCAGTACTTC
CAISGLAGAWYEQYF
>TRBV28|many|TRBJ2-3|-
TGTGCCAGCAGTTTGGGGGGCTGGGATACGCAGTATTTT
CASSLGGWDTQYF
>TRBV10-3|few|TRBJ1-1|-
TGTGCCATCAGTCGTCCTTCGGCGTCTTACGCTTTCTTT
CAISRPSASYAFF
>TRBV27|once|TRBJ2-1|-
TGTGCCAGCAGTTTATTAGGACACAGCTTCTCCTACAATGAGCAGTTCTTC
CASSLLGHSFSYNEQFF
>TRBV12-3/TRBV12-4|-|TRBJ2-1|-
TGTGCCAGCAGTTTATGGAATGCCTACAATGAGCAGTTCTTC
CASSLWNAYNEQFF
>TRBV6-2/TRBV6-3|few|TRBJ1-2|-
TGTGCCAGCAGTAAGGACAGCTATGGCTACACCTTC
CASSKDSYGYTF
>TRBV9|few|TRBJ2-7|-
TGTGCCAGCAGCGTAGATCTAGCAGGCGAGCAGTACTTC
CASSVDLAGEQYF
>TRBV15|few|TRBJ2-5|-
TGTGCCACCAGAAGAGGATTCAGCGAGCAAGAGACCCAGTACTTC
CATRRGFSEQETQYF
>TRBV6-5|-|TRBJ1-1|-
TGTGCCAGCAGTTACACAGGGCCGGGCGCTGAAGCTTTCTTT
CASSYTGPGAEAFF
>TRBV13|-|TRBJ2-7|-
TGTGCCAGCAGCCTGTCCAAAATCCCTCGGCCCCTCTACGAGCAGTACTTC
CASSLSKIPRPLYEQYF
>TRBV29-1|-|TRBJ1-1|TRBD1
TGCAGCGCTAATACAGGGGTCACTGAAGCTTTCTTT
CSANTGVTEAFF
>TRBV5-5|few|TRBJ1-2|-
TGTGCCAGCAGCTTGGACCTAAGCGGGGGCTACACCTTC
CASSLDLSGGYTF
>TRBV12-3/TRBV12-4|few|TRBJ2-7|TRBD1
TGTGCCAGCAGTTTCGGACAGGCCTACGAGCAGTACTTC
CASSFGQAYEQYF
>TRBV7-9|many|TRBJ1-2|-
TGTGCCAGCAGCCCCGGACAGAACTATGGCTACACCTTC
CASSPGQNYGYTF
>TRBV29-1|-|TRBJ2-1|-
TGCAGCGGCAATAGCGGATTCGACAATGAGCAGTTCTTC
CSGNSGFDNEQFF
>TRBV12-3/TRBV12-4|few|TRBJ1-5|-
TGTGCCAGCAGTTTGACACCTAGCAATCAGCCCCAGCATTTT
CASSLTPSNQPQHF
>TRBV10-3|-|TRBJ2-2|TRBD2
TGTGCCATCAGTCAATCAGTCCCGGAGGTAGCGGGAGCACCCGGGGAGCTGTTTTTT
CAISQSVPEVAGAPGELFF
>TRBV7-9|-|TRBJ2-1|-
TGTGCCAGCATCGACGATGAGGAGGGGGGGAATGAGCAGTTCTTC
CASIDDEEGGNEQFF
>TRBV28|-|TRBJ1-5|-
TGTGCCAGCAGTTCGGACAGCTACAATCAGCCCCAGCATTTT
CASSSDSYNQPQHF
>TRBV28|few|TRBJ1-2|-
TGTGCCAGCAGTTTATGGGGGGGCTATAACTATGGCTACACCTTC
CASSLWGGYNYGYTF
>TRBV7-9|-|TRBJ1-1|TRBD1
TGTGCCAGCAGCTTGGGACAGGGAGGAGCTTTCTTT
CASSLGQGGAFF